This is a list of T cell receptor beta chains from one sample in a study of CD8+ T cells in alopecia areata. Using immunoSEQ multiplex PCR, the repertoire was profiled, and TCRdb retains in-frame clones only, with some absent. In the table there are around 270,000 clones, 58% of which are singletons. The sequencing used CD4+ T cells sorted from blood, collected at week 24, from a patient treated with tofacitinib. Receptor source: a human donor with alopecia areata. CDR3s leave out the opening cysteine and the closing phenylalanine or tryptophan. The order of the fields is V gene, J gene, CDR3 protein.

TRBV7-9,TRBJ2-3,ASSPELDTQY
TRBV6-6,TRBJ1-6,ASNDRDINSPLH
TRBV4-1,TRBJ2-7,ASSQDTPSGFEQY
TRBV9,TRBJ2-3,ASSVTQAHDTQY
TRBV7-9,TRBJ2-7,ASSLEGVVQSYEQY
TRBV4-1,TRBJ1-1,ASSPRQGGTEAF
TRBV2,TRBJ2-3,ASSSDRVRDTQY
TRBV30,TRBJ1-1,AWRPQGEAF
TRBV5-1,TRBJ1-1,ASSMGQSNTEAF
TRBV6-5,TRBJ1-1,ASSRTGFEAF
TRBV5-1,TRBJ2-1,ASSSSGGYNEQF
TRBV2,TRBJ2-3,ASQGGARDTQY
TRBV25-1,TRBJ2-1,ASSGWTSGKNEQF
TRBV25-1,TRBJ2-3,ASSDGAGTDTQY
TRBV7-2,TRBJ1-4,ASSPRTGNEKLF
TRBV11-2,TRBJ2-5,ASRRPGGGSQETQY
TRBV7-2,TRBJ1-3,ASSLFGGGGNTIY
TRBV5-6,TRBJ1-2,ASSLTEGQGYT
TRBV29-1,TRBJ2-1,SVSSGDPSYNEQF
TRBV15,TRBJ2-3,ATSRGQTGGGGGTQY
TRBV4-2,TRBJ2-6,ASSQDRGYGANVLT
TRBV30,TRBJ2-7,AWSDLYEQY
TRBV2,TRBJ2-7,ASSGAGVSYEQY
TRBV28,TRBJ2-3,ASSLSAFGTDTQY
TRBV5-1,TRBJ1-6,ASSLAGTVPNSPLH
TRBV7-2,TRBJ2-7,ASSLASSGGYEQY